Below are 18 T cell receptor beta chains sequenced from a single sample in a study of T-cell memory formation after mild COVID-19. MiXCR, run by TCRdb on the 5' RACE reads, gives a single entry per CDR3 protein. This sample has approximately 210,000 distinct CDR3 sequences, with more than 25% found just once. The source material was PBMCs or a T cell subset sorted from them (not recorded which). These receptors came from an adult woman who had mild COVID-19 (a few samples of this study predate the infection). Cell type and time point are not known.

The chain has TRBV6-5 and TRBJ1-2, with 8 nucleotides matching TRBD1. The trim removed 4 bases at V and 1 base at J, leaving 2 bases unmatched. The length of the CDR3 is 14 residues. CDR1 and CDR2 from the germline V gene are MNHEY and SVGAGI. In DNA, the CDR3 is TGTGCCAGCAGTTCGGGACAGGTTAACTATGGCTACACCTTC. Amino acid sequence: CASSSGQVNYGYTF.

About this clonotype itself: Just one base apart from a much larger clone, this may be a read error. The gene calls are TRBV12-3 or TRBV12-4 and TRBJ1-1; D not certain. Trimming removed 1 base from V and 5 bases from J, with 8 bases in between. This CDR3 contains 13 residues. The chain's CDR3 is CASSLGKKTEAFF. The CDR3 DNA is TGTGCCAGCAGTTTAGGTAAAAAGACTGAAGCTTTCTTT.

This clonotype appeared a few times. The gene calls are TRBV12-3 or TRBV12-4 and TRBJ2-7, with 9 bases identical to TRBD2. The V segment lost 6 bases and the J segment 0 bases; nucleotides outside the gene matches: 6. This CDR3 has 15 amino acids. In DNA, the CDR3 is TGTGCCAGCAGCTATAGCGGGAGCCCCTCCTACGAGCAGTACTTC. It codes for CASSYSGSPSYEQYF.

This CDR3 reads CASSLVAVGGRNEQYF. In DNA form, the CDR3 reads TGTGCCAGCAGCTTAGTGGCCGTTGGGGGGAGAAACGAGCAGTACTTC. This rearrangement joins TRBV7-6 to TRBJ2-7, with D tentatively TRBD2 (6 bases). The ends were cut back, 1 base at V and 5 bases at J, with 18 bases in the middle. The CDR3 spans 16 residues. Per the germline V gene, CDR1 is SGHVS and CDR2 is FNYEAQ.

The chain is built from TRBV12-3 or TRBV12-4 and TRBJ2-1; D is undetermined. V lost 3 bases to trimming and J lost 4 bases, with 16 bases between them. The CDR3 contains 16 residues. The CDR3 protein is CASSLWVQENYNEQFF. The CDR3 region has the DNA TGTGCCAGCAGTTTGTGGGTCCAAGAAAATTACAATGAGCAGTTCTTC.

The rearrangement links TRBV7-8 to TRBJ2-7; 7 nucleotides agree with TRBD2. The CDR3 extends over 15 amino acids. The germline V gene encodes CDR1 SGHVS and CDR2 FQNEAQ. Trimming took 2 bases from V and 5 from J; bases not matched to a gene: 9. The CDR3 sequence: CASSLLAAGLDEQYF. The CDR3 DNA follows: TGTGCCAGCAGCTTACTAGCGGCGGGGTTAGACGAGCAGTACTTC.

The rearrangement joins TRBV12-3 or TRBV12-4 to TRBJ1-2; D call uncertain. CDR3 length equals 11 residues. V was trimmed by 5 bases and J by 8 bases, leaving 9 bases between them. This chain's CDR3 is CASSRNWGYTF. The CDR3, as DNA: TGTGCCAGCAGTCGAAATTGGGGCTACACCTTC.

The chain uses TRBV2 and TRBJ1-2; 7 nucleotides align to TRBD1. Losses at the gene ends were 1 base for V and 4 bases for J; bases not matched to a gene: 3. Germline V CDR1 and CDR2: SNHLY, FYNNEI. This CDR3 is built from 14 residues. Here the CDR3 reads CASSEGGGAYGYTF. Here the CDR3 DNA reads TGTGCCAGCAGTGAAGGAGGGGGCGCCTATGGCTACACCTTC.

This clonotype was seen more than once but under ten times. V usage is TRBV13 and J usage is TRBJ2-2; D could derive from TRBD1 or TRBD2 (5 bases each). Germline V gene data show CDR1 as PRHDT and CDR2 as FYEKMQ (reference sequence). The CDR3 runs 15 residues. V lost 0 bases and J lost 6, with 11 bases in between. The CDR3 DNA is TGTGCCAGCAGCTTAGGCCGAAGGGGACCCGGGGAGCTGTTTTTT. This gives the protein CASSLGRRGPGELFF.

This clonotype was seen more than once but under ten times. The chain recombines TRBV9 with TRBJ1-1; TRBD1 matches at 8 bases. V was clipped by 3 bases and J by 3 bases; unmatched bases: 1. The CDR3 is 13 residues long. Per the germline V gene, CDR1 is SGDLS and CDR2 is YYNGEE. Here the CDR3 DNA reads TGTGCCAGCAGCGAGGGACAGGACACTGAAGCTTTCTTT. Protein sequence: CASSEGQDTEAFF.

The J gene is TRBJ1-5, the V gene TRBV30; D not certain. The CDR3 length is 13 residues. Per germline, CDR1 GTSNPN and CDR2 SVGIG (reference sequence). V was clipped by 2 bases and J by 0 bases, with 5 bases between them. Here the CDR3 reads CAWSTNSNQPQHF. DNA of the CDR3: TGTGCCTGGAGTACCAATAGCAATCAGCCCCAGCATTTT. The complete variable domain, with remaining parts taken from reference TRBV30 and TRBJ1-5, reads SQTIHQWPATLVQPVGSPLSLECTVEGTSNPNLYWYRQAAGRGLQLLFYSVGIGQISSEVPQNLSASRPQDRQFILSSKKLLLSDSGFYLCAWSTNSNQPQHFGDGTRLSIL.

The sample holds a few counts of this clonotype. The J gene is TRBJ2-7, the V gene TRBV5-1, with D perhaps TRBD1 or TRBD2 (5 bases each). The V end lost 0 bases, the J end lost 0 bases, and 16 bases lay between the germline ends. Germline-derived CDR1 and CDR2 are SGHRS and YFSETQ. The CDR3 contains 17 residues. The CDR3 region has the DNA TGCGCCAGCAGCTTGGCCGTAGGGACCGCACTCTCCTACGAGCAGTACTTC. Its translation is CASSLAVGTALSYEQYF. Full variable domain (outside the CDR3, taken from reference TRBV5-1 and TRBJ2-7): KAGVTQTPRYLIKTRGQQVTLSCSPISGHRSVSWYQQTPGQGLQFLFEYFSETQRNKGNFPGRFSGRQFSNSRSEMNVSTLELGDSALYLCASSLAVGTALSYEQYFGPGTRLTVT.

This chain connects TRBV7-8 to TRBJ1-1; D is unclear. Deletions cut 3 bases from V and 4 bases from J, with 15 bases between. The germline gives CDR1 SGHVS, CDR2 FQNEAQ. CDR3 size: 15 residues. The CDR3 sequence is CASSFPYLVGTEAFF. The DNA for the CDR3 is TGTGCCAGCAGCTTCCCCTACTTAGTCGGCACTGAAGCTTTCTTT.

As concerns this clonotype: At one end, the junction sequence differs from germline, possibly due to a read error. V is TRBV20-1 and J is TRBJ1-1, with D unclear. CDR1 is DFQATT and CDR2 is SNEGSKA in the germline V gene (reference sequence). The CDR3 runs 16 residues. CDR3 DNA: TGCAGTGCTGGAGACGGAATGCTTTCCCTCGGCACTGAAGCTTTCTTT. Translation gives CSAGDGMLSLGTEAFF.

This chain joins TRBV6-2 or TRBV6-3 and TRBJ2-1, with TRBD2 matching over 12 bases. Germline V lookup: CDR1 MNHEY, CDR2 SVGEGT. V shed 5 bases and J 0 bases; nucleotides not matched to a gene: 2. The CDR3 runs to 16 residues. CDR3 sequence reads: CASSRTSGISYNEQFF. The CDR3, as DNA: TGTGCCAGCAGTAGGACTAGCGGGATCTCCTACAATGAGCAGTTCTTC.

Only a few counts were recorded for this clonotype. The chain couples TRBV20-1 to TRBJ2-7; TRBD1 or TRBD2 may be the D gene (5 bases each). Trimming stripped 3 bases from V and 5 bases from J, with 17 bases between. Germline V CDR1 and CDR2: DFQATT, SNEGSKA (reference sequence). The CDR3 is 14 residues long. The CDR3 coding sequence is TGCAGTGCTAGTATCGGGGCCCTTCCCAACGAGCAGTACTTC. Amino acids: CSASIGALPNEQYF.

The chain couples TRBV6-6 to TRBJ2-3, with D possibly matching TRBD1 (6 bases). The ends were cut back, 6 bases at V and 0 bases at J, with 7 bases in the middle. The length of the CDR3 is 13 residues. Per germline, CDR1 MNHNY and CDR2 SVGAGI (reference sequence). CDR3 sequence reads: CASRQGSTDTQYF. The CDR3 DNA reads TGTGCCAGCAGACAGGGTAGCACAGATACGCAGTATTTT.

The chain combines TRBV12-3 or TRBV12-4 with TRBJ2-7; 10 nucleotides line up with TRBD1. With V trimmed by 6 bases and J by 3 bases, 11 bases remained unmatched. This CDR3 spans 16 amino acids. DNA of the CDR3: TGTGCCAGCAGCCTTAAGGGACAGGGGATGGGCTACGAGCAGTACTTC. Its translation: CASSLKGQGMGYEQYF.